The 31 T cell receptor beta chains reported below all come from one sample, sequenced in a study of blood T cell repertoires in COVID-19 (dated by TCRdb to about 2020). The library was prepared using the immunoSEQ multiplex PCR assay. TCRdb took this table from immuneACCESS and kept in-frame rearrangements with V and J called. Such tables lack part of the clones; where checked against another copy, unresolved V genes explain under half of the gap, and the rest is unexplained. Counted in this sample were about 210,000 clones; approximately 82% of them appeared once. The ten largest make up roughly 12% of the sample. Sequenced sample: peripheral blood. The origin of the receptors is a woman in her thirties or forties with acute or convalescent COVID-19.

The CDR3 DNA reads TGTGCCAGCAGCTTGTTAGGACTAGCGGGAAATAATGAGCAGTTCTTC. This codes for CASSLLGLAGNNEQFF. The chain joins TRBV7-2 to TRBJ2-1; 12 positions match TRBD2. The germline CDR1 and CDR2 sequences are SGHTA and FQGNSA. Trimming at V came to 3 bases and at J to 7 bases, leaving 7 bases not matched to a gene. The CDR3 has 16 amino acids.

This chain joins TRBV12-3 or TRBV12-4 and TRBJ1-1; perhaps TRBD1 as D (5 bases). The CDR3 contains 12 residues. Trimming pared 3 bases from V and 9 bases from J, leaving 11 bases between. The CDR3, as DNA: TGTGCCAGCAGTTTTTCCCGGGGGAAAGCTTTCTTT. Residues: CASSFSRGKAFF.

This chain uses TRBV30 with TRBJ2-3; maybe TRBD1 (6 bases). V lost 2 bases to trimming and J lost 0 bases, with 12 bases between them. This CDR3 region has 15 residues. CDR1 and CDR2 from the germline V gene are GTSNPN and SVGIG (reference sequence). CDR3 loop: CAWSTGTTSTDTQYF. The CDR3 DNA sequence: TGTGCCTGGAGTACCGGGACAACTAGCACAGATACGCAGTATTTT.

This clone showed up just a few times. This chain joins TRBV27 and TRBJ1-2; D remains ambiguous. The CDR3 extends over 13 amino acids. CDR1 and CDR2 (germline): MNHEY, SMNVEV (reference sequence). Trimming removed 8 bases at V and 5 bases at J, with 15 bases between. As DNA, the CDR3 is TGTGCCAGCGGCAGAGGGAATGGGTATGGCTACACCTTC. Its protein is CASGRGNGYGYTF.

The rearrangement uses TRBV6-1 and TRBJ2-7, with D tentatively TRBD1 (5 bases). The V and J ends lost 0 bases and 0 bases respectively, with 9 bases between them. Germline V CDR1 and CDR2: MNHNS, SASEGT. This CDR3 region has 15 residues. Here the CDR3 DNA reads TGTGCCAGCAGTGAAGCGACAGCAAGCTCCTACGAGCAGTACTTC. Protein: CASSEATASSYEQYF.

The chain employs TRBV19 and TRBJ1-2; no clear D. The length of the CDR3 is 17 residues. Germline CDR1 LNHDA, CDR2 SQIVND (reference sequence). Trimming left V 4 bases short and J 4 bases short, with 22 bases between. The CDR3 bases are TGTGCCAGTAGTACCTACCCTTCCCGCGGCGGTTTCTATGGCTACACCTTC. Translation gives CASSTYPSRGGFYGYTF.

This chain connects TRBV3-1 (or the pseudogene TRBV3-2) to TRBJ2-7, with TRBD2 matching 7 bases. The CDR3 is 15 amino acids. Germline V gene data show CDR1 as LGHDT and CDR2 as YNNKEL (reference sequence). J gave up 0 bases and V 1 base, and 3 bases lay outside the gene matches. The CDR3 reads CASSQVGTTSYEQYF. The DNA for the CDR3 is TGTGCCAGCAGCCAAGTGGGGACTACCTCCTACGAGCAGTACTTC.

This clone was found once. The chain joins TRBV5-1 to TRBJ2-3, with 7 bases lining up with TRBD2. V shed 5 bases and J 3 bases; nucleotides not matched to a gene: 12. Looked up from germline, CDR1 is SGHRS and CDR2 is YFSETQ. The CDR3 is made up of 16 amino acids. CDR3 DNA sequence: TGCGCCAGCAGAACTACTAGCGAGGTATGGACAGATACGCAGTATTTT. Encoded protein: CASRTTSEVWTDTQYF.

The CDR3 reads CASSLSGTNEQYF. The CDR3 DNA reads as TGTGCCAGCTCACTCAGCGGGACTAACGAGCAGTACTTC. This chain joins TRBV18 and TRBJ2-7, with 7 bases that match TRBD2. J was trimmed by 5 bases and V by 4 bases; bases with no gene match: 5. Germline CDR1 is KGHSH and CDR2 is LQKENI. The length of the CDR3 is 13 residues.

CDR3 amino acids: CASSYLNPGTGYGYTF. CDR3 nucleotide sequence: TGTGCCAGCAGTTACCTCAATCCGGGGACAGGCTATGGCTACACCTTC. The rearrangement uses TRBV6-5 and TRBJ1-2; 8 nucleotides agree with TRBD1. The CDR3 consists of 16 residues. The V and J ends lost 2 bases and 4 bases, in that order; junction bases with no gene match: 9. CDR1 is MNHEY, CDR2 SVGAGI, per germline.

The rearrangement links TRBV6-5 to TRBJ2-1; 11 bases match TRBD1. Losses at the gene ends were 6 bases for V and 7 bases for J; bases not matched to a gene: 8. The CDR3 loop spans 15 amino acids. Germline values: CDR1 MNHEY, CDR2 SVGAGI. Here the CDR3 DNA reads TGTGCCAGCAGCTATGGACAGGGGGCTGGAAATGAGCAGTTCTTC. It is translated as CASSYGQGAGNEQFF.

Here the CDR3 reads CASVAGEGELFF. The CDR3 nucleotides are TGCGCCAGCGTAGCAGGGGAGGGGGAGCTGTTTTTT. This chain connects TRBV10-2 to TRBJ2-2, with D tentatively TRBD1 (6 bases). The V gene's germline CDR1 is WSHSY and CDR2 SAAADI. V was clipped by 8 bases and J by 8 bases, with 12 bases between them. The CDR3 has 12 residues.

As DNA, the CDR3 is TGCGCCAGCAGTGAGTCTCAATTCCCCTTGCGGATGGACAGATTAAACACCGGGGAGCTGTTTTTT. Its protein product is CASSESQFPLRMDRLNTGELFF. The chain links TRBV10-1 to TRBJ2-2; possibly TRBD1 for D (6 bases). Trimming took 0 bases from V and 2 from J, leaving 28 bases between them. The V gene's germline CDR1 is WNHNN and CDR2 SYGVQD (reference sequence). The CDR3 length is 22 residues.

This chain links TRBV9 with TRBJ1-6; no definite D call. Germline values: CDR1 SGDLS, CDR2 YYNGEE. This CDR3 has 15 residues. Between the trimmed V and J ends, which lost 3 bases and 9 bases, there was a span of 16 bases. This chain's CDR3 is CASSADQEGGSPLHF. In DNA, the CDR3 is TGTGCCAGCAGCGCGGACCAGGAGGGTGGTTCACCCCTCCACTTT.

V gene TRBV6-5 combines with J gene TRBJ2-1, with TRBD2 identical over 10 bases. The ends lost 5 bases at V and 4 bases at J; junction bases unmatched: 2. Germline values: CDR1 MNHEY, CDR2 SVGAGI. This CDR3 region has 14 residues. This chain's CDR3 is CASSPSGSYNEQFF. CDR3 in DNA: TGTGCCAGCAGTCCTAGCGGGAGTTACAATGAGCAGTTCTTC.

V is TRBV13 and J is TRBJ2-5; 9 nucleotides align to TRBD2. V lost 5 bases and J lost 4; bases outside the gene matches: 11. The germline gives CDR1 PRHDT, CDR2 FYEKMQ (reference sequence). This CDR3 is built from 16 residues. This CDR3 is CASSPSTSGGAETQYF. Here the CDR3 DNA reads TGTGCCAGCAGCCCGTCGACTAGCGGAGGGGCAGAGACCCAGTACTTC. Variable domain in full (rest from reference TRBV13 and TRBJ2-5): AAGVIQSPRHLIKEKRETATLKCYPIPRHDTVYWYQQGPGQDPQFLISFYEKMQSDKGSIPDRFSAQQFSDYHSELNMSSLELGDSALYFCASSPSTSGGAETQYFGPGTRLLVL.

The chain has TRBV7-9 and TRBJ2-7, with 10 positions matching TRBD1. The CDR3 is made up of 15 amino acids. The trim removed 5 bases at V and 5 bases at J, leaving 9 bases unmatched. The germline gives CDR1 SEHNR, CDR2 FQNEAQ (reference sequence). The CDR3 nucleotides are TGTGCCAGCAGCGACCCCCGGGACAGGGGAAACGAGCAGTACTTC. This sequence encodes CASSDPRDRGNEQYF.

This clone showed up just once. V gene TRBV4-3 combines with J gene TRBJ2-4; 8 nucleotides agree with TRBD1. CDR1 is LGHNA and CDR2 is YSLEER in the germline V gene. Unmatched junction bases numbered 3, after V lost 0 bases and J lost 8 bases. CDR3 length: 14 residues. The CDR3 DNA reads TGCGCCAGCAGCCAAGATCAGGGGGCTGACATTCAGTACTTC. Translating it yields CASSQDQGADIQYF.

The chain uses TRBV29-1 and TRBJ1-3, with D uncertain. V was clipped by 7 bases and J by 0 bases, with 7 bases between them. CDR1 and CDR2 from the germline V gene are SQVTM and ANQGSEA. This CDR3 is 12 amino acids long. As DNA, the CDR3 is TGCAGCGGGAGATACTCTGGAAACACCATATATTTT. It encodes CSGRYSGNTIYF.

This CDR3 is CASSQSGQENYGYTF. CDR3 DNA sequence: TGCGCCAGCAGCCAATCTGGACAGGAGAACTATGGCTACACCTTC. J is TRBJ1-2 and V is TRBV4-1; the match to TRBD1 covers 7 bases. CDR1 and CDR2 from the germline V gene are MGHRA and YSYEKL. J lost 2 bases, V lost 2 bases, and 5 bases had no gene match. CDR3 size: 15 residues.

The chain has TRBV7-3 and TRBJ2-1; 13 bases fit TRBD2. V lost 1 base to trimming and J lost 6 bases; unmatched junction nucleotides: 0. The CDR3 has 15 residues. From germline, CDR1 is SGHTA and CDR2 FQGTGA. In DNA form, the CDR3 reads TGTGCCAGCAGCTTAAGGACTAGCGGGGGCAATGAGCAGTTCTTC. It yields the protein CASSLRTSGGNEQFF.

The chain uses TRBV6-1 and TRBJ1-1; D ambiguous. V lost 3 bases to trimming and J lost 2 bases, with 7 bases between them. The CDR3 has 13 residues. Germline V gives CDR1 MNHNS, CDR2 SASEGT. In DNA form, the CDR3 reads TGTGCCAGCAGTGACAGGATAAACACTGAAGCTTTCTTT. Translated, it gives CASSDRINTEAFF.

The chain joins TRBV4-1 to TRBJ2-7; 8 positions agree with TRBD1. V was clipped by 4 bases and J by 5 bases; unmatched bases: 10. This CDR3 spans 15 amino acids. Per the germline V gene, CDR1 is MGHRA and CDR2 is YSYEKL. In DNA, the CDR3 is TGCGCCAGCAGCCCCCTCCTATCGACAGGGGACGAGCAGTACTTC. Translation gives CASSPLLSTGDEQYF.

The chain joins TRBV1 to TRBJ2-5; the table's D call, TRBD1, was not checked against the DNA. TRBV1 is a documented pseudogene. The CDR3 has 14 residues. The CDR3 DNA reads TGCACCAGCAGCCAAGCCAGGTACCAAGAGACCCAGTACTTC. Translation: CTSSQARYQETQYF.

This chain links TRBV30 with TRBJ1-4; TRBD1 aligns across 11 bases. The CDR3 consists of 14 residues. After removal of 6 bases from V and 8 bases from J, the junction contained 8 bases not matched to a gene. Germline CDR1 and CDR2: GTSNPN and SVGIG (reference sequence). The CDR3 nucleotides are TGTGCCTGCCGGGGACAGGGGGGAGACGAAAAACTGTTTTTT. It is translated as CACRGQGGDEKLFF.

The chain recombines TRBV25-1 with TRBJ1-2; possible D gene TRBD1, 5 bases. The germline V gene encodes CDR1 MGHDK and CDR2 SYGVNS. Trimming shortened V by 1 base and J by 2 bases, and 17 bases separated the two germline ends. The CDR3 is made up of 17 amino acids. The CDR3 protein is CASSESGVNFLNYGYTF. The CDR3 region has the DNA TGTGCCAGCAGTGAATCGGGGGTGAATTTTCTAAACTATGGCTACACCTTC.

This chain joins TRBV6-2 or TRBV6-3 and TRBJ2-1; D perhaps matches TRBD1 (6 bases). The CDR3 spans 17 residues. Trimming removed 5 bases from V and 1 base from J, with 18 bases in between. Germline CDR1 and CDR2: MNHEY and SVGEGT. CDR3 residues: CASSGWTDTQSYNEQFF. CDR3 DNA sequence: TGTGCCAGCAGTGGCTGGACAGATACTCAATCCTACAATGAGCAGTTCTTC.

This clone was found once. The chain has TRBV2 and TRBJ1-1, with D possibly being TRBD1 (6 bases). V was shortened by 6 bases and J by 0 bases, with 14 bases between the two germline ends. Germline lookup yields CDR1 SNHLY and CDR2 FYNNEI. The CDR3 sequence is 15 residues long. The CDR3 sequence is CASRTVQGVNTEAFF. The CDR3 DNA reads TGTGCCAGCAGGACTGTACAGGGCGTGAACACTGAAGCTTTCTTT.

This chain joins TRBV5-5 and TRBJ2-7; TRBD2 agrees at 7 bases. The CDR3 covers 15 residues. Germline values: CDR1 SGHKS, CDR2 YYEKEE (reference sequence). With 5 bases clipped from V and 1 base from J, the junction kept 9 bases outside the gene matches. CDR3 sequence reads: CASRTQGGQSYEQYF. Here the CDR3 DNA reads TGTGCCAGCAGGACTCAGGGAGGGCAGTCCTACGAGCAGTACTTC.

The chain carries TRBV10-3 and TRBJ2-1; TRBD1 is a possible D gene (5 bases). Germline CDR1 and CDR2: ENHRY and SYGVKD. This CDR3 is built from 16 residues. Trimming shortened V by 1 base and J by 4 bases, and 14 bases separated the two germline ends. CDR3: CAISEYRTNGYNEQFF. The DNA for the CDR3 is TGTGCCATCAGTGAGTACAGGACCAACGGGTACAATGAGCAGTTCTTC.

The chain couples TRBV28 to TRBJ2-7; TRBD1 agrees at 7 bases. This CDR3 spans 16 amino acids. V shed 5 bases, J shed 0 bases, and the junction held 10 bases outside the gene matches. The germline V gene encodes CDR1 MDHEN and CDR2 SYDVKM. CDR3 sequence: CASSTRQGIVSYEQYF. CDR3 bases: TGTGCCAGCAGTACACGACAGGGCATCGTCTCCTACGAGCAGTACTTC.